A selection of T cell receptor beta chains follows, all from one sample in a study of T cell responses to AZD1222 COVID-19 vaccine. The method was immunoSEQ multiplex PCR; TCRdb's version includes in-frame clones alone and lacks a portion of them. The sample yields some 140,000 clones, approximately 92% seen once. Specimen: peripheral blood, collected on day 0 of AZD1222 vaccination. Receptors were obtained from an adult in good health. CDR3s include the opening cysteine and the closing phenylalanine or tryptophan. The D gene is left open where the match is weak. Rows may omit the clone size; those that give it use once, few, many or a size class.

V,J,D,size,CDR3,DNA
TRBV6-5,TRBJ1-1,.,.,CASSLYLGNTEAFF,TGTGCCAGCAGTCTTTACCTAGGTAACACTGAAGCTTTCTTT
TRBV15,TRBJ2-6,.,.,CATSRDSGVGANVLTF,TGTGCCACCAGCAGAGATTCAGGGGTTGGGGCCAACGTCCTGACTTTC
TRBV6-5,TRBJ1-2,.,few,CASSRTQGHGYTF,TGTGCCAGCAGTCGAACCCAGGGACATGGCTACACCTTC
TRBV30,TRBJ2-7,TRBD1,.,CAWSSPRDRSRYEQYF,TGTGCCTGGAGCTCTCCCCGGGACAGGTCCCGGTACGAGCAGTACTTC
TRBV9,TRBJ2-1,TRBD2,.,CASSPRLADNEQFF,TGTGCCAGCAGCCCCCGACTAGCGGACAATGAGCAGTTCTTC
TRBV5-1,TRBJ1-4,.,.,CASSLSPDRRPGWEKLFF,TGCGCCAGCAGCTTGTCCCCTGACAGGCGCCCGGGATGGGAAAAACTGTTTTTT
TRBV11-2,TRBJ1-6,.,.,CASRRVGDSPLHF,TGTGCCAGCAGACGGGTAGGGGATTCACCCCTCCACTTT
TRBV4-3,TRBJ1-2,TRBD1,.,CASSQGRDSTNYGYTF,TGCGCCAGCAGCCAAGGGCGGGACAGCACTAACTATGGCTACACCTTC
TRBV10-3,TRBJ2-4,TRBD2,.,CAIALAGGEKNIQYF,TGTGCCATCGCTCTAGCGGGAGGCGAAAAAAACATTCAGTACTTC
TRBV7-9,TRBJ1-2,.,.,CASSLGRLNYGYTF,TGTGCCAGCAGCTTAGGGCGCCTTAACTATGGCTACACCTTC
TRBV5-5,TRBJ2-5,.,.,CASSSWPVVEKTQYF,TGTGCCAGCAGCTCTTGGCCAGTCGTGGAAAAGACCCAGTACTTC
TRBV7-9,TRBJ2-3,.,.,CASSPNVEVYTDTQYF,TGTGCCAGCAGCCCCAACGTGGAGGTATACACAGATACGCAGTATTTT
TRBV9,TRBJ2-2,.,.,CASSPRKVGLSGELFF,TGTGCCAGCAGCCCGAGAAAGGTGGGGCTCTCCGGGGAGCTGTTTTTT
TRBV28,TRBJ2-3,TRBD2,.,CASSTLAGVRDTQYF,TGTGCCAGCAGCACACTAGCGGGAGTTAGAGATACGCAGTATTTT
TRBV28,TRBJ1-6,.,once,CASSVRQENSPLHF,TGTGCCAGCAGTGTGAGACAGGAAAATTCACCCCTCCACTTT
TRBV28,TRBJ1-2,TRBD1,.,CASTDRVYGYTF,TGTGCCAGCACGGACAGGGTATATGGCTACACCTTC
TRBV7-2,TRBJ2-7,TRBD2,.,CASSSLGASGGYEQYF,TGTGCCAGCAGCTCCCTCGGGGCTAGCGGAGGCTACGAGCAGTACTTC